The 3 T cell receptor beta chains below all came from one sample that was sequenced in a study of OX40 agonist ivuxolimab in advanced cancers. Using immunoSEQ multiplex PCR, the repertoire was profiled, and TCRdb retains in-frame clones only, with some absent. Here the sample spans 55,000 to 80,000 clones, 86% being singletons. Sequencing used CD4+ or CD8+ T cells sorted from blood, obtained in a trial of the OX40 agonist ivuxolimab. The receptors were sampled from an adult with an advanced solid tumor such as melanoma, head and neck, liver or kidney cancer.

This clone was detected only a few times. The chain uses TRBV10-1 and TRBJ1-5; 8 bases match TRBD1. The CDR3 is 13 amino acids. Germline trimming cut 7 bases from V and 7 bases from J; bases unmatched to any gene: 6. Per germline, CDR1 WNHNN and CDR2 SYGVQD (reference sequence). This CDR3 reads CASTEQGEQPQHF. CDR3 nucleotide sequence: TGCGCCAGCACCGAACAGGGGGAGCAGCCCCAGCATTTT.

The table lists this clone with a few counts. The V call is TRBV9, the J call TRBJ1-1, with D hard to call. The CDR3 runs 13 residues. V was shortened by 4 bases and J by 0 bases, with 7 bases between the two germline ends. CDR1 and CDR2 from the germline V gene are SGDLS and YYNGEE. The CDR3 spells CASSSRVNTEAFF. CDR3 DNA: TGTGCCAGCAGCTCTAGGGTGAACACTGAAGCTTTCTTT.

This clone was seen a few times. The rearrangement uses TRBV2 and TRBJ1-6; weak D call: TRBD1 (5 bases). This CDR3 spans 12 amino acids. The germline gives CDR1 SNHLY, CDR2 FYNNEI. Trimming cost V 4 bases and J 10 bases, with 8 bases left between them. This CDR3 is CASSGTGSPLHF. In nucleotides, the CDR3 is TGTGCCAGCAGTGGCACAGGATCACCCCTCCACTTT.